This T cell receptor beta chain is drawn from a study of metastatic and nonmetastatic thyroid tumors. Overall study context: A comparison of repertoires was made across blood and tumor or nodule tissue from malignant and benign thyroid patients. Study findings and constraints: Reportedly, malignant thyroid tumors had significantly higher TCR beta diversity than benign nodules, in blood and tumor.

In the original processing: For papillary thyroid cancer, a distant-metastasis classifier was constructed from CDR3 differences observed across clinicopathological groups. TCRdb re-analyzed the PCR reads through MiXCR. The V and J calls and clone size are TCRdb's, not the authors'. Altogether 20,000 to 25,000 clones are present, more than 14% being singletons, with the ten largest covering around 15%. Notes on this clone: Its specificity is unknown.

All patients were treatment-naive before thyroid surgery. CDR3 length equals 15 residues. The germline CDR1 and CDR2 sequences are MNHNS and SASEGT. J was trimmed by 7 bases and V by 8 bases; bases with no gene match: 14. The gene calls are TRBV6-1 and TRBJ1-5, with 7 positions matching TRBD1. The sample comprised tumor tissue. The sequence was collected from a female donor with papillary thyroid cancer or a benign thyroid nodule (not recorded which). Some clones in this sample may be carry-over from other donors' samples. The CDR3 region has the DNA TGTGCCAGCGGTCTCTCCCGACAGGGATCACAGCCCCAGCATTTT. It translates to CASGLSRQGSQPQHF.